This T cell receptor (beta chain) was recovered during a study of blood T cells in healthy people across ages. Study-level results: Getting older went along with TCR beta diversity per million T cells dropping roughly linearly.

Each donor supplied approximately 10 milliliters of peripheral blood. Trimming left V 7 bases short and J 4 bases short, with 11 bases between. This CDR3 region has 13 residues. Germline V gives CDR1 MDHEN, CDR2 SYDVKM. With regard to this clonotype: The target antigen is unknown.

Next came a second PCR, run for about 7 to 12 cycles, which used a sample-barcoded 5' primer along with a J-beta primer mix. TCRdb re-analysed the 5' RACE reads in MiXCR, keeping a single row per CDR3 protein. The repertoire holds about 800,000 distinct CDR3 sequences, with approximately 25% as singletons. This same sample was also part of a study on T cells of mothers and their children.

The material sequenced was blood. The rearrangement uses TRBV28 and TRBJ2-1; no firm D call. This clonotype was sampled from a boy aged 5-17 years in good health. The DNA for the CDR3 is TGTGCCAGCAATTCCGGCCCTTACAATGAGCAGTTCTTC. Translating gives CASNSGPYNEQFF.